The rows below give T cell receptor beta chains drawn from one sample of a study of OX40 agonist ivuxolimab in advanced cancers. Assay: immunoSEQ multiplex PCR; the TCRdb copy retains only in-frame clones and omits some. The sample carries about 26,000 clones, about 70% recorded once. Specimen: CD4+ or CD8+ T cells sorted from blood, collected in a trial of the OX40 agonist ivuxolimab. All receptors derive from an adult with an advanced solid tumor such as melanoma, head and neck, liver or kidney cancer. CDR3s include the opening cysteine and the closing phenylalanine or tryptophan. D genes are given only for firm matches. Clone size, where shown, is once, few, many, or a class for clones that have expanded.

clone_size | d_call | j_call | v_call | cdr3_aa | cdr3_nt
- | TRBD1 | TRBJ1-6 | TRBV5-1 | CASSWGRDSSPLHF | TGTGCCAGCAGCTGGGGCCGGGACAGCTCACCCCTCCACTTT
- | TRBD2 | TRBJ2-7 | TRBV6-1 | CASSEARGLAGDEQYF | TGTGCCAGCAGTGAAGCCAGAGGGTTAGCGGGGGACGAGCAGTACTTC
- | TRBD1 | TRBJ1-6 | TRBV7-9 | CASSTYRGQGVGNSPLHF | TGTGCCAGCAGCACATATAGGGGACAGGGGGTCGGTAATTCACCCCTCCACTTT
- | TRBD1 | TRBJ2-7 | TRBV6-9 | CASSFRDRGDEQYF | TGTGCCAGCAGTTTCCGGGACAGGGGTGACGAGCAGTACTTC
large | - | TRBJ2-6 | TRBV19 | CASSIDASGANVLTF | TGTGCCAGTAGTATAGACGCCTCTGGGGCCAACGTCCTGACTTTC
- | TRBD2 | TRBJ2-5 | TRBV15 | CATSREAAGGGRETQYF | TGTGCCACCAGCAGAGAAGCTGCCGGCGGGGGGAGGGAGACCCAGTACTTC
- | - | TRBJ2-3 | TRBV7-3 | CASSLEGGNTQYF | TGTGCCAGCAGCTTAGAGGGGGGTAATACGCAGTATTTT
- | - | TRBJ2-5 | TRBV6-1 | CASSDVRRETQYF | TGTGCCAGCAGTGACGTCAGGCGGGAGACCCAGTACTTC
- | - | TRBJ1-2 | TRBV19 | CASSIGGTSYGYTF | TGTGCCAGTAGTATTGGAGGTACAAGCTATGGCTACACCTTC
- | - | TRBJ1-2 | TRBV6-5 | CASNRESGYTF | TGTGCCAGCAACAGGGAATCCGGCTACACCTTC
- | TRBD1 | TRBJ1-6 | TRBV10-3 | CAISESRGQTLHF | TGTGCCATCAGTGAGTCTAGGGGACAGACCCTCCACTTT